Following are 30 T cell receptor beta chains from one sample sequenced in a study of CXCR3-negative and CXCR3-positive naive CD8 T cells. UMI labels and 5' RACE were used to prepare the TRB cDNA libraries. From the 5' RACE reads, TCRdb lists one entry per CDR3 protein and no DNA. The sample totals 100,000 to 150,000 distinct CDR3 sequences. Findings and caveats of the study: CXCR3-positive naive cells had more hydrophobic TRB CDR3s than CXCR3-negative naive cells.

Their antigens remain unidentified. Material for sequencing was naive CXCR3+ CD8+ T cells from blood. The subset denotes: CD45RO-CCR7+CD27+CD95- naive CD8+ T cells expressing CXCR3 (TNR3+). These receptors were obtained from a human donor in good health. Some clones in this sample may be carry-over from other donors' samples.

The chain employs TRBV4-3 and TRBJ1-1. The CDR3 covers 16 residues. Germline CDR1 LGHNA, CDR2 YSLEER. CDR3 amino acids: CASSQSLRVLGTEAFF.

The chain employs TRBV7-9 and TRBJ1-2; TCRdb's D call, TRBD1, is unchecked because there is no DNA. The CDR3 spans 13 residues. CDR1 is SEHNR and CDR2 is FQNEAQ in the germline V gene (reference sequence). The CDR3: CASSYRGNYGYTF. The complete variable domain, with remaining parts taken from reference TRBV7-9 and TRBJ1-2, reads DTGVSQNPRHKITKRGQNVTFRCDPISEHNRLYWYRQTLGQGPEFLTYFQNEAQLEKSRLLSDRFSAERPKGSFSTLEIQRTEQGDSAMYLCASSYRGNYGYTFGSGTRLTVV.

The chain joins TRBV9 to TRBJ1-5; TCRdb names TRBD1, which stays unverified in the absence of DNA. Germline V gives CDR1 SGDLS, CDR2 YYNGEE. The CDR3 is 15 residues long. This chain's CDR3 is CASSSRPGSNQPQHF.

The genes are TRBV21-1 and TRBJ1-5. TRBV21-1 is an annotated pseudogene. This CDR3 region has 19 residues. CDR3 sequence reads: CASSKKAAGRRYSNQPQHF.

V gene TRBV29-1 combines with J gene TRBJ2-7; TCRdb indicates TRBD2, and absent DNA this call remains unverified. The germline CDR1 and CDR2 sequences are SQVTM and ANQGSEA. This CDR3 has 14 residues. The CDR3 spells CSVPRTSGSYEQYF.

This chain joins TRBV5-5 and TRBJ1-1; with no DNA, the TCRdb D assignment of TRBD1 cannot be verified. Germline CDR1 and CDR2: SGHKS and YYEKEE (reference sequence). This CDR3 contains 15 residues. The CDR3 loop is CASSLDRGANTEAFF.

This CDR3 is CASSHEGGNTIYF. The chain carries TRBV4-1 and TRBJ1-3. The CDR3 runs to 13 residues. Germline V CDR1 and CDR2: MGHRA, YSYEKL.

V gene TRBV29-1 combines with J gene TRBJ1-2. This CDR3 has 13 residues. CDR1 and CDR2 (germline): SQVTM, ANQGSEA. This CDR3 reads CSVDATDNYGYTF.

The chain uses TRBV5-1 and TRBJ1-1; the TCRdb call, TRBD1, lacks DNA for checking. Germline assignment: CDR1 SGHRS and CDR2 YFSETQ. The CDR3 is 15 amino acids. CDR3 in amino acids: CASSWPGETNTEAFF. The full variable domain, with the rest looked up from reference TRBV5-1 and TRBJ1-1, is KAGVTQTPRYLIKTRGQQVTLSCSPISGHRSVSWYQQTPGQGLQFLFEYFSETQRNKGNFPGRFSGRQFSNSRSEMNVSTLELGDSALYLCASSWPGETNTEAFFGQGTRLTVV.

The CDR3: CASSPDIPTLAKNIQYF. The gene calls are TRBV7-9 and TRBJ2-4. Per germline, CDR1 SEHNR and CDR2 FQNEAQ (reference sequence). The CDR3 is 17 residues long.

The chain combines TRBV20-1 with TRBJ1-1; TCRdb's D call, TRBD1, is unchecked because there is no DNA. The CDR3 length is 16 residues. Germline V gene data show CDR1 as DFQATT and CDR2 as SNEGSKA (reference sequence). The CDR3 here is CSARGYGTEKNTEAFF.

The chain combines TRBV29-1 with TRBJ1-2; TCRdb's D gene call, TRBD1, goes unchecked for lack of DNA. The CDR3 contains 14 residues. Per germline, CDR1 SQVTM and CDR2 ANQGSEA. The CDR3 region is CSARLTGISDGYTF.

This sequence joins TRBV28 and TRBJ1-2; the TCRdb D gene call, TRBD1, has no DNA to confirm it. Germline V gives CDR1 MDHEN, CDR2 SYDVKM. The CDR3 is 14 residues long. CDR3 in amino acids: CATWGEISNYGYTF.

The chain couples TRBV29-1 to TRBJ2-1; TCRdb reports TRBD2, a call that lacks DNA to check it against. The CDR3 totals 13 residues. Germline V gives CDR1 SQVTM, CDR2 ANQGSEA. The CDR3 is CSVEEASHNEQFF.

The V and J genes are TRBV5-1 and TRBJ1-5; TCRdb proposes TRBD1, but this gene call is untestable without DNA. Germline V lookup: CDR1 SGHRS, CDR2 YFSETQ. The CDR3 contains 14 residues. The CDR3 spells CASSLEGGVQPQHF.

V is TRBV14 and J is TRBJ2-1. This CDR3 contains 11 residues. Germline loops: CDR1 SGHDN, CDR2 FVKESK. This chain's CDR3 is CASSHTDEQFF.

The rearrangement links TRBV27 to TRBJ1-2; TCRdb indicates TRBD1, and absent DNA this call remains unverified. The CDR3 runs to 13 residues. CDR1 MNHEY and CDR2 SMNVEV come from the germline V gene (reference sequence). The chain's CDR3 is CASAYGGNYGYTF.

The rearrangement joins TRBV4-1 to TRBJ2-1; TCRdb gives TRBD1 as the D gene, but with no DNA this cannot be confirmed. Germline V gene data show CDR1 as MGHRA and CDR2 as YSYEKL. There are 15 residues in the CDR3. CDR3 sequence: CASSQERGRFDEQFF.

The chain recombines TRBV4-2 with TRBJ1-1. This CDR3 region has 15 residues. Per the germline V gene, CDR1 is LGHNA and CDR2 is YNFKEQ. The CDR3 loop reads CASSQDWWVRTEAFF.

This chain links TRBV9 with TRBJ2-7; TCRdb's D gene call, TRBD1, goes unchecked for lack of DNA. The length of the CDR3 is 15 residues. Germline V gives CDR1 SGDLS, CDR2 YYNGEE. The CDR3 sequence: CASSVSPEVPEWQYF. The entire variable domain, with the rest obtained from reference TRBV9 and TRBJ2-7, is as follows: DSGVTQTPKHLITATGQRVTLRCSPRSGDLSVYWYQQSLDQGLQFLIQYYNGEERAKGNILERFSAQQFPDLHSELNLSSLELGDSALYFCASSVSPEVPEWQYFGPGTRLTVT.

The V call is TRBV4-3, the J call TRBJ1-5. The CDR3 extends over 16 amino acids. Germline CDR1 reads LGHNA; CDR2 reads YSLEER. CDR3 residues: CASSQDLYRRSQPQHF.

J is TRBJ1-1 and V is TRBV15; TCRdb proposes TRBD1, but this gene call is untestable without DNA. This CDR3 region has 16 residues. Germline CDR1 LNHNV, CDR2 YYDKDF (reference sequence). CDR3 protein: CATSSPSGTGVAEAFF.

The gene calls are TRBV28 and TRBJ1-1. Germline loops: CDR1 MDHEN, CDR2 SYDVKM. The CDR3 runs to 14 residues. CDR3: CASSLSDTNTEAFF.

The chain carries TRBV15 and TRBJ1-3. Germline loops: CDR1 LNHNV, CDR2 YYDKDF (reference sequence). The CDR3 sequence is 15 residues long. CDR3 protein: CATGEGLDSGNTIYF.

V gene TRBV20-1 combines with J gene TRBJ2-1; the TRBD1 assignment by TCRdb is unverifiable without DNA. Germline CDR1 is DFQATT and CDR2 is SNEGSKA (reference sequence). This CDR3 has 15 residues. CDR3 sequence reads: CSARDDLTEGNEQFF.

The genes are TRBV5-6 and TRBJ1-6. Germline V gene lookup returns CDR1 SGHDT and CDR2 YYEEEE. The CDR3 has 16 amino acids. This chain's CDR3 is CASSFTVVSYNSPLHF. The whole variable domain, remainder taken from reference TRBV5-6 and TRBJ1-6, is DAGVTQSPTHLIKTRGQQVTLRCSPKSGHDTVSWYQQALGQGPQFIFQYYEEEERQRGNFPDRFSGHQFPNYSSELNVNALLLGDSALYLCASSFTVVSYNSPLHFGNGTRLTVT.

This chain links TRBV28 with TRBJ2-7; the TCRdb call, TRBD1, lacks DNA for checking. CDR1 and CDR2 (germline): MDHEN, SYDVKM. CDR3 length: 13 residues. This CDR3 is CASSFRTGNEQYF.

CDR3 protein: CASSPDRASYNEQFF. The chain uses TRBV12-3 or TRBV12-4 and TRBJ2-1. This CDR3 region has 15 residues.

The chain links TRBV7-3 to TRBJ1-1. This CDR3 comprises 14 residues. The V gene's germline CDR1 is SGHTA and CDR2 FQGTGA. The CDR3 sequence: CASRISRVATEAFF.

The rearrangement uses TRBV20-1 and TRBJ1-5; TCRdb returns TRBD1, unconfirmable since there is no DNA. The CDR3 spans 19 residues. In germline, CDR1 is DFQATT, CDR2 SNEGSKA (reference sequence). CDR3 sequence reads: CSARDRGGRGTDSNQPQHF.